These 28 T cell receptor beta chains came from one sample sequenced in a study of blood T cells in healthy people across ages. For the second PCR, which ran for about 6 to 11 cycles, a sample-barcoded 5' primer and a J-beta primer mix were used. TCRdb used MiXCR to reprocess the 5' RACE reads, holding one entry per CDR3 protein. The sample has 730,000 or so distinct CDR3 sequences; about 42% are singletons. Source material: blood. The receptors shown here come from an older woman in good health.

V gene TRBV29-1 combines with J gene TRBJ2-2, with 9 bases aligning to TRBD1. Germline V CDR1 and CDR2: SQVTM, ANQGSEA. This CDR3 comprises 15 residues. V shed 7 bases, J shed 2 bases, and the junction held 8 bases outside the gene matches. The CDR3 region is CSATDRGTNTGELFF. In DNA form, the CDR3 reads TGCAGCGCTACGGACAGGGGCACTAACACCGGGGAGCTGTTTTTT.

The CDR3 here is CASSLSLAGDTDTQYF. CDR3 sequence (DNA): TGTGCCAGCAGTTTATCACTAGCGGGCGACACAGATACGCAGTATTTT. The V gene is TRBV12-3 or TRBV12-4, the J gene TRBJ2-3; TRBD2 agrees at 9 bases. This CDR3 spans 16 amino acids. The trim removed 2 bases at V and 2 bases at J, leaving 5 bases unmatched.

For the CDR3, the DNA is TGTGCCAGCAGCTTAAGCCCGGGACTAGCGGCCTACAATGAGCAGTTCTTC. Its protein product is CASSLSPGLAAYNEQFF. The rearrangement uses TRBV7-2 and TRBJ2-1, with 11 bases aligning to TRBD2. Trimming cost V 2 bases and J 2 bases; bases outside gene matches: 5. The CDR3 consists of 17 residues. Germline values: CDR1 SGHTA, CDR2 FQGNSA.

The rearrangement uses TRBV6-5 and TRBJ2-5, with D perhaps matching TRBD1 (6 bases). Germline V gene sequence: CDR1 MNHEY, CDR2 SVGAGI. The CDR3 is 15 amino acids. V was trimmed by 3 bases and J by 4 bases, leaving 15 bases between them. CDR3 DNA: TGTGCCAGCAGTTATCTCTCGGACAGACTAGAGACCCAGTACTTC. Translated: CASSYLSDRLETQYF.

There are many counts of this clonotype. The chain is built from TRBV29-1 and TRBJ2-1; 8 positions agree with TRBD1. Trimming took 5 bases from V and 8 from J; bases not matched to a gene: 8. This CDR3 is built from 13 residues. Germline CDR1 SQVTM, CDR2 ANQGSEA. The CDR3 DNA sequence: TGCAGCGTTCCGGGACAGGCCCAGGATGAGCAGTTCTTC. Its protein product is CSVPGQAQDEQFF.

The chain employs TRBV7-3 and TRBJ1-6; D is perhaps TRBD1 (5 bases). The ends were cut back, 0 bases at V and 10 bases at J, with 13 bases in the middle. Germline V gene data show CDR1 as SGHTA and CDR2 as FQGTGA. The CDR3 consists of 15 residues. The CDR3 coding sequence is TGTGCCAGCAGCTTAACGTACGGGGCCCGGTCACCCCTCCACTTT. Its translation: CASSLTYGARSPLHF.

This clonotype has more than one count but fewer than ten. V and J are TRBV4-2 and TRBJ2-7, with D unresolved. Germline values: CDR1 LGHNA, CDR2 YNFKEQ. The CDR3 is made up of 15 amino acids. Trimming took 2 bases from V and 5 from J, leaving 16 bases between them. CDR3 residues: CASSQPEKSRDEQYF. Here the CDR3 DNA reads TGTGCCAGCAGCCAACCGGAGAAGAGTCGGGACGAGCAGTACTTC.

The V gene is TRBV29-1, the J gene TRBJ1-2; D gene unclear. Per germline, CDR1 SQVTM and CDR2 ANQGSEA. Trimming left V 5 bases short and J 0 bases short, with 13 bases between. This CDR3 region has 14 residues. CDR3 DNA: TGCAGCGTTTCCGACTTCCCGTCTAACTATGGCTACACCTTC. Amino acids: CSVSDFPSNYGYTF.

The chain links TRBV5-1 to TRBJ1-1; TRBD1 is a possible D gene (6 bases). The ends were cut back, 3 bases at V and 6 bases at J, with 9 bases in the middle. CDR3 length: 12 amino acids. The germline V gene has CDR1 SGHRS and CDR2 YFSETQ. The CDR3 DNA sequence: TGCGCCAGCAGCTCCCCAGGGGCTGAAGCTTTCTTT. It encodes CASSSPGAEAFF.

In this sample, this clonotype turned up many times. The chain recombines TRBV20-1 with TRBJ2-5; TRBD2 agrees at 11 bases. V was pared by 3 bases and J by 4 bases, with 7 bases of the junction left unmatched. Germline CDR1 and CDR2: DFQATT and SNEGSKA (reference sequence). The CDR3 has 15 amino acids. In DNA form, the CDR3 reads TGCAGTGCTAGCAGGGTAGCGGGGGGGCGAGAGACCCAGTACTTC. It is translated as CSASRVAGGRETQYF.

This chain joins TRBV12-3 or TRBV12-4 and TRBJ1-5; a weak D match, TRBD1 (5 bases). This CDR3 spans 14 amino acids. Trimming left V 6 bases short and J 0 bases short, with 9 bases between. CDR3 loop: CASSRVYSNQPQHF. CDR3 in DNA: TGTGCCAGCAGCAGGGTATATAGCAATCAGCCCCAGCATTTT.

The rearrangement links TRBV28 to TRBJ2-7; TRBD1 agrees at 7 bases. CDR3 size: 17 residues. Germline loops: CDR1 MDHEN, CDR2 SYDVKM. With 3 bases clipped from V and 1 base from J, the junction kept 12 bases outside the gene matches. The CDR3 is CASSFIGGGGGSYEQYF. DNA of the CDR3: TGTGCCAGCAGTTTTATAGGGGGCGGTGGAGGTTCCTACGAGCAGTACTTC.

This clonotype was seen repeatedly, ten times or more. The chain couples TRBV20-1 to TRBJ2-5; 7 bases map to TRBD1. The CDR3 has 12 residues. Germline V gives CDR1 DFQATT, CDR2 SNEGSKA (reference sequence). V gave up 5 bases and J gave up 2 bases; unmatched junction bases: 2. CDR3 region: CSAVGQQETQYF. CDR3 nucleotide sequence: TGCAGTGCTGTGGGACAGCAAGAGACCCAGTACTTC.

The chain recombines TRBV6-5 with TRBJ1-4; 7 positions match TRBD1. Germline CDR1 reads MNHEY; CDR2 reads SVGAGI. This CDR3 spans 14 amino acids. V lost 5 bases and J lost 8; bases outside the gene matches: 8. The CDR3 reads CASSIFTGDEKLFF. CDR3 in DNA: TGTGCCAGCAGTATCTTTACAGGGGACGAAAAACTGTTTTTT.

The V gene is TRBV3-1, the J gene TRBJ2-1; D may be TRBD2 (5 bases). V shed 2 bases and J shed 5 bases, with 10 bases lying between them. The CDR3 runs 14 residues. Germline CDR1 and CDR2: LGHDT and YNNKEL (reference sequence). CDR3: CASSQPSRDNEQFF. CDR3 DNA sequence: TGTGCCAGCAGCCAACCCTCGAGGGACAATGAGCAGTTCTTC.

The V and J genes are TRBV9 and TRBJ1-2; D remains ambiguous. Germline CDR1 SGDLS, CDR2 YYNGEE. V lost 0 bases, J lost 4 bases, and 7 bases lay in between. The CDR3 has 13 residues. The CDR3 sequence: CASSVGESYGYTF. In nucleotides, the CDR3 is TGTGCCAGCAGCGTAGGGGAAAGCTATGGCTACACCTTC.

The count of this clonotype is one. The chain employs TRBV20-1 and TRBJ2-1, with TRBD2 as a possible D gene (6 bases). CDR3 size: 14 residues. Germline values: CDR1 DFQATT, CDR2 SNEGSKA (reference sequence). V was pared by 3 bases and J by 9 bases, with 18 bases between. CDR3 sequence: CSARAQGVEGEQFF. CDR3 bases: TGCAGTGCTAGGGCGCAAGGGGTGGAGGGTGAGCAGTTCTTC.

CDR3 in DNA: TGTGCCAGCAGTTTAACGAGGGGTCAGCGCCACTATGGCTACACCTTC. This translates into CASSLTRGQRHYGYTF. The chain uses TRBV12-3 or TRBV12-4 and TRBJ1-2; possible D gene TRBD1, 5 bases. There are 16 residues in the CDR3. Deletions cut 2 bases from V and 3 bases from J, with 16 bases between.

The chain carries TRBV2 and TRBJ2-3; 8 bases agree with TRBD2. The CDR3 is 15 residues long. V shed 6 bases and J 4 bases; nucleotides not matched to a gene: 9. CDR1 is SNHLY and CDR2 is FYNNEI in the germline V gene. CDR3 protein: CASRRGLVVADTQYF. The DNA of the CDR3 is TGTGCCAGCAGGAGGGGACTAGTGGTCGCAGATACGCAGTATTTT.

The V gene is TRBV20-1, the J gene TRBJ2-2; D gene uncertain. This CDR3 is 16 amino acids long. The germline CDR1 and CDR2 sequences are DFQATT and SNEGSKA (reference sequence). Deletions cut 0 bases from V and 2 bases from J, with 13 bases between. The CDR3 DNA reads TGCAGTGCTAGAGATCTCCTGGCTGGCAACACCGGGGAGCTGTTTTTT. Translating it yields CSARDLLAGNTGELFF.

The chain links TRBV7-9 to TRBJ2-1; D may be TRBD2 (6 bases). The V end was cut by 3 bases, the J end by 9 bases, with 12 bases between. The CDR3 has 13 residues. CDR1 and CDR2 (germline): SEHNR, FQNEAQ (reference sequence). In nucleotides, the CDR3 is TGTGCCAGCAGCTTGGCCGGGAGTATTGAGCAGTTCTTC. This translates into CASSLAGSIEQFF.

Details on this clonotype: An end of the junction differs from the germline gene, which may be a read error. The rearrangement uses TRBV7-2 and TRBJ2-7, with 7 bases fitting TRBD1. The CDR3 has 15 residues. CDR1 and CDR2 (germline): SGHTA, FQGNSA. The CDR3 nucleotides are TGTGCCGGCAGCTTAGAGATGACAGGGACCTACGAGCAGTACTTC. It encodes CAGSLEMTGTYEQYF.

The rearrangement uses TRBV6-5 and TRBJ2-5; TRBD2 agrees at 8 bases. This CDR3 comprises 15 residues. V trimming: 6 bases; J trimming: 7 bases; junction bases outside the gene matches: 13. Germline CDR1 reads MNHEY; CDR2 reads SVGAGI. The CDR3 here is CASRGSGISYGTQYF. In DNA, the CDR3 is TGTGCCAGCAGGGGTAGCGGGATTTCCTATGGGACCCAGTACTTC.

The V and J genes are TRBV4-3 and TRBJ1-3, with D possibly TRBD1 on 5 matching bases. The CDR3 sequence is 13 residues long. Looked up from germline, CDR1 is LGHNA and CDR2 is YSLEER. Trimming left V 4 bases short and J 3 bases short, with 7 bases between. As DNA, the CDR3 is TGCGCCAGCAGCCCGGACATTGGAAACACCATATATTTT. It is translated as CASSPDIGNTIYF.

The V and J genes are TRBV29-1 and TRBJ2-1; D ambiguous. Germline CDR1 and CDR2: SQVTM and ANQGSEA. Trimming took off 3 bases at V and 6 bases at J, with 9 bases between the two ends. CDR3 length: 12 residues. CDR3: CSVEHSSNEQFF. In DNA, the CDR3 is TGCAGCGTTGAGCACAGTAGCAATGAGCAGTTCTTC.

V gene TRBV7-9 combines with J gene TRBJ2-3; a possible D gene is TRBD2 (5 bases). CDR1 is SEHNR and CDR2 is FQNEAQ in the germline V gene (reference sequence). This CDR3 spans 11 amino acids. The ends were cut back, 10 bases at V and 1 base at J, with 6 bases in the middle. The CDR3 here is CAMEGTDTQYF. DNA for the CDR3: TGTGCCATGGAGGGCACAGATACGCAGTATTTT.

Turning to this clonotype: At one end the junction does not follow the germline gene, possibly because of a read error. V is TRBV13 and J is TRBJ1-1; D not resolved. CDR1 PRHDT and CDR2 FYEKMQ come from the germline V gene (reference sequence). The CDR3 covers 14 residues. Here the CDR3 reads CASSLGVLNTGAFF. The CDR3 bases are TGTGCCAGCAGCTTAGGGGTGTTGAACACTGGAGCTTTCTTT.

The chain carries TRBV18 and TRBJ2-7; either TRBD1 or TRBD2 may supply D (5 bases each). The V gene's germline CDR1 is KGHSH and CDR2 LQKENI. CDR3 length equals 15 residues. V lost 6 bases and J 7 bases, leaving 22 bases between the germline ends. The CDR3 bases are TGTGCCAGCTCTCCCACGTCTGGAACTGGGGGAGAGCAGTACTTC. As protein: CASSPTSGTGGEQYF.